The present T cell receptor (beta chain) was sequenced within a study of blood T cell repertoires in COVID-19. Cohort 3 donors were reported recovered after two negative PCRs, clearance, or symptom resolution. Method: immunoSEQ multiplex PCR; TCRdb's copy keeps in-frame clones and lacks some. Of about 350,000 clones in the sample, roughly 84% are singletons; the top ten hold 2.5% to 3%. The V gene lost 5 bases and the J gene lost 6 bases, with 10 bases spanning the gap. Germline V gene lookup returns CDR1 MNHEY and CDR2 SVGAGI. The length of the CDR3 is 13 residues. Sequencing was done on a sample of PBMCs or T cells enriched from blood (not recorded which). The chain employs TRBV6-5 and TRBJ1-4; possibly TRBD1 for D (6 bases). The receptor comes from a woman in her twenties or thirties who had recovered from COVID-19. The CDR3, as DNA: TGTGCCAGCAGTCCCCCAGGGGATGAAAAACTGTTTTTT. Its translation: CASSPPGDEKLFF.